The 15 T cell receptor beta chains below all came from one sample that was sequenced in a study of cytomegalovirus exposure and HLA in healthy donors. This table comes from immunoSEQ multiplex PCR, and its TCRdb copy is limited to in-frame clones, with some not included. Among 250,000 to 350,000 clones listed, approximately 90% were seen once. Sequencing was done on a sample of PBMCs. These receptors all come from a woman in her late teens or twenties in good health and CMV-seronegative.

The chain employs TRBV9 and TRBJ2-1; possible D gene TRBD2, 6 bases. The CDR3 loop spans 20 amino acids. V gave up 3 bases and J gave up 1 base, with 26 bases separating them. Per the germline V gene, CDR1 is SGDLS and CDR2 is YYNGEE. The CDR3 reads CASSEPRGGGGRSSYNEQFF. The CDR3 region has the DNA TGTGCCAGCAGCGAGCCCCGTGGGGGAGGCGGCCGGTCTTCCTACAATGAGCAGTTCTTC.

The chain carries TRBV4-1 and TRBJ1-5; D call uncertain. Trimming shortened V by 3 bases and J by 4 bases, and 16 bases separated the two germline ends. Germline CDR1 reads MGHRA; CDR2 reads YSYEKL. The CDR3 covers 16 residues. CDR3 DNA: TGCGCCAGCAGCCACGAGGAGGGCCTCAAGAATCAGCCCCAGCATTTT. It encodes CASSHEEGLKNQPQHF.

The V gene is TRBV15, the J gene TRBJ1-5, with D unresolved. CDR3 length: 13 residues. The germline V gene encodes CDR1 LNHNV and CDR2 YYDKDF (reference sequence). Trimming took 0 bases from V and 4 from J, leaving 4 bases between them. CDR3 loop: CATSRDGNQPQHF. CDR3 nucleotides: TGTGCCACCAGCAGAGACGGTAATCAGCCCCAGCATTTT.

V usage is TRBV19 and J usage is TRBJ2-1; tentative D call: TRBD2 (5 bases). Per germline, CDR1 LNHDA and CDR2 SQIVND (reference sequence). This CDR3 contains 15 residues. The V and J ends lost 5 bases and 8 bases respectively, with 19 bases between them. For the CDR3, the DNA is TGTGCCAGTAGTCGGGATCGGACTTCCCTCGATGAGCAGTTCTTC. Protein sequence: CASSRDRTSLDEQFF. Looking up the rest from reference TRBV19 and TRBJ2-1 gives the full variable domain: DGGITQSPKYLFRKEGQNVTLSCEQNLNHDAMYWYRQDPGQGLRLIYYSQIVNDFQKGDIAEGYSVSREKKESFPLTVTSAQKNPTAFYLCASSRDRTSLDEQFFGPGTRLTVL.

The chain has TRBV28 and TRBJ2-7, with D possibly TRBD1 on 5 matching bases. This CDR3 has 15 residues. V was trimmed by 4 bases and J by 6 bases, leaving 19 bases between them. Germline V gives CDR1 MDHEN, CDR2 SYDVKM. CDR3 coding DNA: TGTGCCAGCAGTTCTGAGGCAGGACAAATCCTCGAGCAGTACTTC. It codes for CASSSEAGQILEQYF.

The rearrangement uses TRBV9 and TRBJ2-1; a possible D gene is TRBD2 (5 bases). V was cut by 7 bases and J by 0 bases, with 14 bases left in between. Germline CDR1 is SGDLS and CDR2 is YYNGEE. The CDR3 consists of 15 residues. CDR3 region: CASEGAGGSYNEQFF. CDR3 DNA sequence: TGTGCCAGCGAGGGTGCTGGCGGCTCCTACAATGAGCAGTTCTTC. Using reference TRBV9 and TRBJ2-1 for the parts outside the CDR3, the full variable domain is DSGVTQTPKHLITATGQRVTLRCSPRSGDLSVYWYQQSLDQGLQFLIQYYNGEERAKGNILERFSAQQFPDLHSELNLSSLELGDSALYFCASEGAGGSYNEQFFGPGTRLTVL.

V is TRBV4-3 and J is TRBJ1-2, with D possibly TRBD1 on 5 matching bases. V gave up 0 bases and J gave up 2 bases, with 13 bases separating them. The CDR3 is 16 amino acids. The germline gives CDR1 LGHNA, CDR2 YSLEER. The CDR3 region is CASSQEPGGDNYGYTF. The CDR3, as DNA: TGCGCCAGCAGCCAAGAGCCGGGGGGGGACAACTATGGCTACACCTTC.

This chain connects TRBV6-5 to TRBJ1-2; D is possibly TRBD1 (5 bases). The CDR3 length is 15 residues. The germline CDR1 and CDR2 sequences are MNHEY and SVGAGI. V was clipped by 4 bases and J by 2 bases, with 14 bases between them. The CDR3 DNA sequence: TGTGCCAGCAGTTCCCCCACGGGGGTAAACTATGGCTACACCTTC. It translates to CASSSPTGVNYGYTF.

This chain joins TRBV7-2 and TRBJ2-1, with TRBD2 matching over 13 bases. This CDR3 comprises 15 residues. CDR1 is SGHTA and CDR2 is FQGNSA in the germline V gene. The V gene end was trimmed by 6 bases and the J gene end by 8 bases; junction bases not matched to a gene: 7. The DNA for the CDR3 is TGTGCCAGCAGGCCGACTAGCGGGAGGCCTGATGAGCAGTTCTTC. Its protein is CASRPTSGRPDEQFF.

The V and J genes are TRBV6-5 and TRBJ2-4, with 9 bases lining up with TRBD1. CDR1 is MNHEY and CDR2 is SVGAGI in the germline V gene. The CDR3 length is 15 residues. The V segment lost 2 bases and the J segment 5 bases; nucleotides outside the gene matches: 4. The CDR3 DNA reads as TGTGCCAGCAGTTACAGGGACAGGGCTGAAAACATTCAGTACTTC. Amino acid sequence: CASSYRDRAENIQYF.

The chain recombines TRBV6-4 with TRBJ1-1, with a tentative D call TRBD1 (5 bases). CDR3 length: 13 residues. Germline V gene lookup returns CDR1 MRHNA and CDR2 SNTAGT. V lost 5 bases, J lost 3 bases, and 10 bases lay in between. The CDR3 is CASSSRGDTEAFF. CDR3 DNA: TGTGCCAGCAGTAGCCGGGGGGACACTGAAGCTTTCTTT.

The chain has TRBV27 and TRBJ2-1, with a tentative D call TRBD2 (6 bases). In germline, CDR1 is MNHEY, CDR2 SMNVEV (reference sequence). The V end lost 3 bases, the J end lost 12 bases, and 18 bases lay between the germline ends. This CDR3 comprises 14 residues. The CDR3 reads CASSLGGEKLRQFF. CDR3 nucleotide sequence: TGTGCCAGCAGTTTGGGGGGAGAGAAGTTGAGGCAGTTCTTC.

The chain recombines TRBV5-4 with TRBJ2-2, with TRBD1 identical over 12 bases. V dropped 6 bases and J dropped 2; count of bases not matched to a gene: 5. The CDR3 contains 16 residues. CDR1 SGHNT and CDR2 YYREEE come from the germline V gene (reference sequence). The CDR3 loop is CASTWGQGANTGELFF. The CDR3 nucleotides read TGTGCCAGCACCTGGGGACAGGGGGCAAACACCGGGGAGCTGTTTTTT.

The table lists this clone with a count of one. The gene calls are TRBV4-2 and TRBJ2-7; 7 bases are shared with TRBD2. The CDR3 has 16 amino acids. Looked up from germline, CDR1 is LGHNA and CDR2 is YNFKEQ. V dropped 2 bases and J dropped 4; count of bases not matched to a gene: 11. In nucleotides, the CDR3 is TGTGCCAGCAGCCAACACCACGGGACTATTGGTTACGAGCAGTACTTC. Translating it yields CASSQHHGTIGYEQYF.

This clone appeared once. The chain carries TRBV11-3 and TRBJ2-6; perhaps TRBD2 as D (7 bases). V was clipped by 5 bases and J by 0 bases, with 8 bases between them. Germline assignment: CDR1 SGHNT and CDR2 YENEEA. CDR3 length equals 15 residues. CDR3 coding DNA: TGTGCCAGCAGCCGGGGGGCCTCTGGGGCCAACGTCCTGACTTTC. This encodes CASSRGASGANVLTF.